The entry below gives a single T cell receptor (beta chain) sequence along with its context. What it binds is unknown. TCRdb reprocessed the multiplex PCR reads with MiXCR, giving one entry per CDR3 protein. This sample has more than 200,000 distinct CDR3 sequences, with around 32% found just once. Samples came from axillary lymph nodes draining the breast cancer. Trimming removed 4 bases at V and 3 bases at J, with 13 bases between. CDR1 is SQVTM and CDR2 is ANQGSEA in the germline V gene. The CDR3 spans 14 residues. The data belong to a study of breast tumors, draining lymph nodes, adjacent tissues. Study-wide findings and caveats: Luminal-like breast cancer showed significantly greater tumor-nontumor repertoire similarity than basal-like breast cancer did. Data only fit, rather than demonstrated, lymph node origin of most tumor T cells. Compared with lymph nodes, tumors were less diverse; compared with nontumor tissue, more. Findings are consistent with lymph node origin and intratumoral expansion of most tumor T cells.

This chain joins TRBV29-1 and TRBJ1-5; D not resolved. Sequenced sample: axillary lymph node tissue. This receptor was identified in a female donor with breast cancer. Some clones in this sample may be carry-over from other donors' samples. This CDR3 is CSVGRATLNQPQHF. The CDR3 DNA follows: TGCAGCGTTGGGAGGGCAACCCTCAATCAGCCCCAGCATTTT.